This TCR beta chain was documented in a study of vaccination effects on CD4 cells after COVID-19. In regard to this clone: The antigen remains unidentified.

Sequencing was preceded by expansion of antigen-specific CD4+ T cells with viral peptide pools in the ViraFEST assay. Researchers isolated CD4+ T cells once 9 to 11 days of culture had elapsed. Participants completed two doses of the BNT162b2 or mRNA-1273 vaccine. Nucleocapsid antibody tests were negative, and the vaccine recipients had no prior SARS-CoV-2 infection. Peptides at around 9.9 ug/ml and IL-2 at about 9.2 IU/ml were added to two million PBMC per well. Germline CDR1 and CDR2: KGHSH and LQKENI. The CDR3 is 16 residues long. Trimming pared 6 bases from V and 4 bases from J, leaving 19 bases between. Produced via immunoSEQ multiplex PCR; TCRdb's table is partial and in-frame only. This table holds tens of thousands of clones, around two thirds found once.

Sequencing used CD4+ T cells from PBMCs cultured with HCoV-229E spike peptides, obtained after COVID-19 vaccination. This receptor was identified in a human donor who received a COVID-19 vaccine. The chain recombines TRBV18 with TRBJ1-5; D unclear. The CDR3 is CASSEEISGANQPQHF. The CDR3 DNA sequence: TGTGCCAGCTCCGAGGAGATTTCAGGAGCTAATCAGCCCCAGCATTTT.